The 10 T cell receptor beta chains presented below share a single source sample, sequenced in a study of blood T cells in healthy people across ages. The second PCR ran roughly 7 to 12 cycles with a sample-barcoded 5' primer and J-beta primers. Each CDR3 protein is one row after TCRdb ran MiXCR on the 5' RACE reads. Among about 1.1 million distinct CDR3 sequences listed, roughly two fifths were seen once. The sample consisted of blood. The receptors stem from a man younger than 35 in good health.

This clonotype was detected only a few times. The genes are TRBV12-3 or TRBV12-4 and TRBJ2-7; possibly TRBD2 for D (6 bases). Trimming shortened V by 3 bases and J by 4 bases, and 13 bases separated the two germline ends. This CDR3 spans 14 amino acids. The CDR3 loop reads CASSLGTPEYEQYF. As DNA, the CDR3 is TGTGCCAGCAGTTTGGGGACTCCAGAGTACGAGCAGTACTTC.

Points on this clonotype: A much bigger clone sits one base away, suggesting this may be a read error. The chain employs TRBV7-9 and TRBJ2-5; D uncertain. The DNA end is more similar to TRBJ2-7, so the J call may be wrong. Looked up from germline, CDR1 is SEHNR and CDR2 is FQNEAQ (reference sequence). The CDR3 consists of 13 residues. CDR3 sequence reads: CASSSPSYCEQYF. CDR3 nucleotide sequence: TGTGCCAGCAGCTCTCCCAGTTACTGCGAGCAGTACTTC.

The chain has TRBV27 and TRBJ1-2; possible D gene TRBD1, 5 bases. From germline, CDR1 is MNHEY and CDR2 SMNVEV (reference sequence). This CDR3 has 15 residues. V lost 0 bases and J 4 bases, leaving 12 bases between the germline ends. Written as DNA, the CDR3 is TGTGCCAGCAGTTTATCTCCTCCGGGGACCTATGGCTACACCTTC. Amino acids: CASSLSPPGTYGYTF.

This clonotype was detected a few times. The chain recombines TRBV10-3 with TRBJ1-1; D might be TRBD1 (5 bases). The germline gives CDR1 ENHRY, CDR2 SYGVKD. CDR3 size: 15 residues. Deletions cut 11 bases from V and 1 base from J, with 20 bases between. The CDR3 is CAVTATDEGNTEAFF. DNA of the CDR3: TGTGCCGTGACAGCCACTGATGAGGGGAACACTGAAGCTTTCTTT.

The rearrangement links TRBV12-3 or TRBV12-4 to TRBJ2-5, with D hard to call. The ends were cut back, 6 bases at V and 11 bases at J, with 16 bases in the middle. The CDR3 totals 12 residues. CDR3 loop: CASRISYNEQYF. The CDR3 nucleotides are TGTGCCAGCAGGATCAGCTACAATGAGCAGTACTTC.

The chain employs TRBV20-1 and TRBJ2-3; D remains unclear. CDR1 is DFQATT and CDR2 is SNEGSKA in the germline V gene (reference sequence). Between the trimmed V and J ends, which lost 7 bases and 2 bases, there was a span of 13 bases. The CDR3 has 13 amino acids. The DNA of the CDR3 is TGCAGTGGGGCGGATCCATACACAGATACGCAGTATTTT. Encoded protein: CSGADPYTDTQYF.

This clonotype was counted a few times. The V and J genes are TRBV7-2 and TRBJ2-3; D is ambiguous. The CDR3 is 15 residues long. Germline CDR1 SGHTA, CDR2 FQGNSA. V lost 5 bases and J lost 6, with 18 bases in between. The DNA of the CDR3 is TGTGCCAGCAGCCCCGGTCCGGACCGATGGGATACGCAGTATTTT. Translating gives CASSPGPDRWDTQYF.

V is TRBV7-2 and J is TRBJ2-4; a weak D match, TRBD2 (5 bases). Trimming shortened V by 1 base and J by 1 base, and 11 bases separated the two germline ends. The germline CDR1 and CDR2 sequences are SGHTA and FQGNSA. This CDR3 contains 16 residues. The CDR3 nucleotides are TGTGCCAGCAGCTTAGTAAGAGGGCTCGCCAAAAACATTCAGTACTTC. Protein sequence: CASSLVRGLAKNIQYF.

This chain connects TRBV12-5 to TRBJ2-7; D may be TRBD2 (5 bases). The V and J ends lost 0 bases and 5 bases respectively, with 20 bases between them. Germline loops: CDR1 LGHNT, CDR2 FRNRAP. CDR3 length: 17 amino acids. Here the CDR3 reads CASGLVTLGEARNEQYF. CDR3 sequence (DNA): TGTGCTAGTGGTTTGGTTACCCTCGGGGAAGCAAGGAACGAGCAGTACTTC. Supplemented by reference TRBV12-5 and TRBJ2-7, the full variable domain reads DARVTQTPRHKVTEMGQEVTMRCQPILGHNTVFWYRQTMMQGLELLAYFRNRAPLDDSGMPKDRFSAEMPDATLATLKIQPSEPRDSAVYFCASGLVTLGEARNEQYFGPGTRLTVT.

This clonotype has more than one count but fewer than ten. The CDR3 DNA sequence: TGTGCCACCGGGGCAGAAAACAATGAGCAGTTCTTC. Translating gives CATGAENNEQFF. The chain recombines TRBV15 with TRBJ2-1; possibly TRBD1 for D (5 bases). CDR1 and CDR2 (germline): LNHNV, YYDKDF (reference sequence). V shed 8 bases and J shed 5 bases, with 10 bases lying between them. The CDR3 has 12 amino acids.